The sequence of this T cell receptor beta chain was determined in a study of blood T cell repertoires in COVID-19. Across the study: Acute and convalescent COVID-19 specimens originated in the United States, Italy and Spain. Sample material is recorded as cDNA or gDNA derived from T cells, B-cell-depleted T cells, or PBMCs.

This CDR3 is 14 amino acids long. Trimming cost V 4 bases and J 4 bases; bases outside gene matches: 7. Germline CDR1 reads SGDLS; CDR2 reads YYNGEE. Original methodology: Amplifying reference gene primers gave estimates of nucleated cell counts. Profiled with immunoSEQ multiplex PCR; TCRdb holds only in-frame clones, not every one. D and trimming come from the DNA, and the V and J calls and clone size come from that table. The sample contains about 200,000 clones, about 91% of which appear only once. What was sequenced was peripheral blood. J is TRBJ1-2 and V is TRBV9, with 7 bases matching TRBD1. The clonotype originates from a young man with active or convalescent COVID-19. CDR3 coding DNA: TGTGCCAGCAGCCCCCGGGACAGCCTCTATGGCTACACCTTC. This codes for CASSPRDSLYGYTF.